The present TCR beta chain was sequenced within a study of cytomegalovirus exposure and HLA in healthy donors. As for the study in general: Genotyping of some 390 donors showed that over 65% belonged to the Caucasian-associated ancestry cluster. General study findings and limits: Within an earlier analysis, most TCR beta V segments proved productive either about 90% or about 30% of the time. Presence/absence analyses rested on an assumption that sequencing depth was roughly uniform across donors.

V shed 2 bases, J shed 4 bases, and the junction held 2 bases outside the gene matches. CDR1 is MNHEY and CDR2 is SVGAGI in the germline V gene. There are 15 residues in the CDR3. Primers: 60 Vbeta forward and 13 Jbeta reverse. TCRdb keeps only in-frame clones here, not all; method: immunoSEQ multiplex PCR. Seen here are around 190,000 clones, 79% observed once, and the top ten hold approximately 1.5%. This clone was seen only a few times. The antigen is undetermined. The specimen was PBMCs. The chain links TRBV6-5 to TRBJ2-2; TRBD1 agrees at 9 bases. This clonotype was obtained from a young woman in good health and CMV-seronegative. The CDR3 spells CASSYGTGRTGELFF. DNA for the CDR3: TGTGCCAGCAGTTACGGGACAGGGCGCACCGGGGAGCTGTTTTTT.